These 23 T cell receptor beta chains were all obtained from the same sample, sequenced in a study of molecular identifiers for immune sequencing clone quantification. Via MiXCR, TCRdb re-called the PCR reads, giving one row per CDR3 protein. The sample yields more than 450,000 distinct CDR3 sequences, 25% seen once. The source material was naive CD8+ T cells from blood, with Jurkat cell RNA spiked in. Subset defined: FACS-sorted CD8+CD4-CCR7+CD45RA+ naive T cells. The receptor set was obtained from a human donor in good health. Some libraries in this study had Jurkat cell RNA spiked in.

This clonotype came up a few times. The chain joins TRBV19 to TRBJ2-7; D is ambiguous. CDR3 length: 13 amino acids. CDR1 and CDR2 from the germline V gene are LNHDA and SQIVND (reference sequence). V lost 3 bases to trimming and J lost 6 bases, with 12 bases between them. The CDR3 coding sequence is TGTGCCAGTAGTATGGCTGGATGGGGCGAGCAGTACTTC. Protein: CASSMAGWGEQYF.

Regarding this clonotype: With a much larger clone just one base away, this may be a read error. This chain joins TRBV24-1 and TRBJ2-1; D tentatively fits TRBD1 or TRBD2 (6 bases each). The CDR3 sequence is 17 residues long. Looked up from germline, CDR1 is KGHDR and CDR2 is SFDVKD. CDR3 sequence: CATTEGGGPDGYNERFF. For the CDR3, the DNA is TGTGCCACCACCGAAGGAGGGGGACCAGACGGATACAATGAGCGGTTCTTC.

Remarks on this clonotype: One end of the junction does not line up with germline, which may come from a read error. The rearrangement links TRBV27 to TRBJ2-7; D possibly corresponds to TRBD2 (7 bases). Germline CDR1 MNHEY, CDR2 SMNVEV (reference sequence). There are 15 residues in the CDR3. The DNA for the CDR3 is TGTGCCGGCAGTTTAAGGGGGGGGGCCTTCTACGAGCAGTACTTC. This encodes CAGSLRGGAFYEQYF.

This clonotype turned up a few times. The rearrangement links TRBV20-1 to TRBJ1-6, with a weak D call TRBD1 (5 bases). The CDR3 has 19 residues. Trimming cost V 0 bases and J 1 base, with 19 bases left between them. The germline V gene has CDR1 DFQATT and CDR2 SNEGSKA (reference sequence). The CDR3 sequence: CSARDHPVYRGSYNSPLHF. CDR3 nucleotides: TGCAGTGCTAGAGATCACCCTGTGTATCGGGGGTCCTATAATTCACCCCTCCACTTT.

The V and J genes are TRBV20-1 and TRBJ2-7, with D perhaps matching TRBD1 (6 bases). Germline CDR1 is DFQATT and CDR2 is SNEGSKA (reference sequence). This CDR3 comprises 14 residues. Trimming removed 6 bases from V and 6 bases from J, with 21 bases in between. As DNA, the CDR3 is TGCAGTGCAACACCTAACAGGGTATCGGGCGAGCAGTACTTC. Translated: CSATPNRVSGEQYF.

Points on this clonotype: A much larger clone differs by one base, so this may be a read error. This chain links TRBV12-3 or TRBV12-4 with TRBJ1-5, with TRBD1 as a possible D gene (5 bases). The CDR3 runs to 14 residues. CDR3 DNA sequence: TGTGCCAGCAGTTTTCGAGGGGAGAATCAGACCCAGCATTTT. Amino acids: CASSFRGENQTQHF.

A remark on this clonotype: A single base separates this from a much larger clone, so it may be a read error. The CDR3 loop is CASSRRDDTPDTEAFF. Here the CDR3 DNA reads TGTGCCAGCAGCCGTAGGGACGACACTCCGGACACTGAAGCTTTCTTT. This chain links TRBV7-9 with TRBJ1-1, with D perhaps TRBD1 (5 bases). The germline gives CDR1 SEHNR, CDR2 FQNEAQ (reference sequence). This CDR3 has 16 residues. The V gene lost 5 bases and the J gene lost 3 bases, with 19 bases spanning the gap.

In this sample, this clonotype turned up a few times. The chain carries TRBV4-3 and TRBJ1-1; no definite D call. Germline-derived CDR1 and CDR2 are LGHNA and YSLEER. CDR3 size: 17 residues. Trimming cost V 3 bases and J 6 bases, with 23 bases left between them. The CDR3 DNA is TGCGCCAGCAGCCAGGACCGGGCCCTCTACGGTAGGGCTGAAGCTTTCTTT. Its protein product is CASSQDRALYGRAEAFF.

The genes are TRBV5-4 and TRBJ2-7; TRBD1 agrees at 9 bases. The CDR3 has 14 residues. V was clipped by 4 bases and J by 3 bases; unmatched bases: 5. Germline V gene data show CDR1 as SGHNT and CDR2 as YYREEE (reference sequence). CDR3 sequence (DNA): TGTGCCAGCAGCACCGGGACAGGGTACTACGAGCAGTACTTC. Its protein is CASSTGTGYYEQYF.

This clonotype has a count of ten or more. The V call is TRBV11-2, the J call TRBJ2-1, with TRBD2 identical over 7 bases. The CDR3 runs 15 residues. Trimming took 3 bases from V and 7 from J; bases not matched to a gene: 9. Germline assignment: CDR1 SGHAT and CDR2 FQNNGV. The CDR3 coding sequence is TGTGCCAGCAGCTTTGATACGACTAGCCTAAATGAGCAGTTCTTC. Translation gives CASSFDTTSLNEQFF.

This clonotype was seen repeatedly, ten times or more. This chain links TRBV6-2 or TRBV6-3 with TRBJ2-7; TRBD2 matches at 10 bases. Germline V gives CDR1 MNHEY, CDR2 SVGEGT. The CDR3 totals 16 residues. Trimming removed 6 bases from V and 3 bases from J; junction bases left unmatched: 11. The CDR3 bases are TGTGCCAGCAGCTCCAACGGACTAGCGGCCGACTACGAGCAGTACTTC. Protein sequence: CASSSNGLAADYEQYF.

This clonotype showed up just a few times. The chain is built from TRBV20-1 and TRBJ2-1, with 11 bases aligning to TRBD1. Trimming took 6 bases from V and 9 from J; bases not matched to a gene: 16. This CDR3 has 16 amino acids. Germline V gene sequence: CDR1 DFQATT, CDR2 SNEGSKA (reference sequence). CDR3 coding DNA: TGCAGTGCACCGCCCACCCCGGGACAGGGGGTCGGTGAGCAGTTCTTC. It is translated as CSAPPTPGQGVGEQFF.

The rearrangement joins TRBV27 to TRBJ2-2; 9 positions agree with TRBD2. The J segment lost 3 bases and the V segment lost 1 base, leaving 3 bases of the junction unmatched. The CDR3 is 16 amino acids. Germline CDR1 reads MNHEY; CDR2 reads SMNVEV (reference sequence). CDR3 amino acids: CASSLLREGYTGELFF. In DNA, the CDR3 is TGTGCCAGCAGTTTATTGCGGGAGGGGTACACCGGGGAGCTGTTTTTT.

This clonotype has at least ten counts. The J gene is TRBJ2-3, the V gene TRBV6-5; D not resolved. Trimming took 5 bases from V and 2 from J, leaving 8 bases between them. Germline V lookup: CDR1 MNHEY, CDR2 SVGAGI. The CDR3 is 13 residues long. As DNA, the CDR3 is TGTGCCAGCAGTAGGAAGACCACAGATACGCAGTATTTT. This encodes CASSRKTTDTQYF.

The CDR3, as DNA: TGTGCCAGCAGCCAAGATGCGCACGATGAGCAGTTCTTC. It yields the protein CASSQDAHDEQFF. This chain connects TRBV3-1 to TRBJ2-1; unclear D gene. The V end was cut by 0 bases, the J end by 8 bases, with 8 bases between. CDR1 LGHDT and CDR2 YNNKEL come from the germline V gene (reference sequence). The CDR3 spans 13 residues.

As concerns this clonotype: A read error is possible here, since a much larger clone lies one base away. The V call is TRBV3-1, the J call TRBJ1-1; a possible D gene is TRBD1 (5 bases). CDR3 size: 15 residues. Per the germline V gene, CDR1 is LGHDT and CDR2 is YNNKEL (reference sequence). This CDR3 is CASSQAPGEDTEASF. The CDR3 nucleotides read TGTGCCAGCAGCCAAGCCCCCGGAGAGGACACTGAAGCTTCCTTT.

This rearrangement joins TRBV5-1 to TRBJ2-4; perhaps D is TRBD1 or TRBD2 (5 bases each). Trimming removed 0 bases from V and 6 bases from J, with 10 bases in between. This CDR3 has 14 residues. Germline CDR1 reads SGHRS; CDR2 reads YFSETQ. The CDR3 coding sequence is TGCGCCAGCAGCTTGGCCTGGGGGTCAAACATTCAGTACTTC. As protein: CASSLAWGSNIQYF.

In this sample, this clonotype turned up a few times. The rearrangement joins TRBV4-3 to TRBJ1-5; D is perhaps TRBD1 (6 bases). This CDR3 is 15 amino acids long. Per germline, CDR1 LGHNA and CDR2 YSLEER. Trimming removed 1 base from V and 1 base from J, with 8 bases in between. The CDR3 is CASSQGTESNQPQHF. The CDR3 nucleotides read TGCGCCAGCAGCCAAGGGACAGAGAGCAATCAGCCCCAGCATTTT.

Ten or more counts support this clonotype. This chain uses TRBV6-2 or TRBV6-3 with TRBJ1-2; D gene ambiguous. Germline V lookup: CDR1 MNHEY, CDR2 SVGEGT. The CDR3 has 16 amino acids. V was trimmed by 4 bases and J by 0 bases, leaving 15 bases between them. CDR3 sequence reads: CASSSPMDLPNYGYTF. The CDR3 DNA reads TGTGCCAGCAGTTCGCCCATGGATCTGCCTAACTATGGCTACACCTTC.

About this clonotype itself: Given a much more abundant clone one base away, this may be a read error. The chain uses TRBV20-1 and TRBJ2-7; perhaps TRBD1 as D (5 bases). Germline CDR1 and CDR2: DFQATT and SNEGSKA (reference sequence). There are 13 residues in the CDR3. CDR3 region: CNARGQGNYEQYF. The CDR3 region has the DNA TGCAATGCTAGAGGCCAGGGTAACTACGAGCAGTACTTC.

This clonotype was found many times. The rearrangement uses TRBV5-1 and TRBJ1-1, with 9 bases lining up with TRBD1. The ends lost 0 bases at V and 4 bases at J; junction bases unmatched: 10. The germline gives CDR1 SGHRS, CDR2 YFSETQ. The CDR3 spans 17 residues. CDR3 in DNA: TGCGCCAGCAGCTTGGAATACGCCGGGACAGGGATCACTGAAGCTTTCTTT. Translated, it gives CASSLEYAGTGITEAFF.

This chain connects TRBV6-5 to TRBJ2-7, with a possible D match to TRBD2 (7 bases). Trimming cost V 6 bases and J 0 bases, with 21 bases left between them. Per the germline V gene, CDR1 is MNHEY and CDR2 is SVGAGI. The CDR3 is 17 residues long. DNA of the CDR3: TGTGCCAGCAGCCCCTTGGGGGGGGCGAGAAGCTCCTACGAGCAGTACTTC. This translates into CASSPLGGARSSYEQYF.

Many counts were recorded for this clonotype. This sequence joins TRBV29-1 and TRBJ1-1, with D uncertain. Deletions cut 0 bases from V and 7 bases from J, with 12 bases between. This CDR3 has 13 amino acids. The V gene's germline CDR1 is SQVTM and CDR2 ANQGSEA. CDR3 in amino acids: CSVEESPGREAFF. The DNA of the CDR3 is TGCAGCGTTGAAGAAAGTCCAGGACGTGAAGCTTTCTTT. Full variable domain (remainder filled in from reference TRBV29-1 and TRBJ1-1): SAVISQKPSRDICQRGTSLTIQCQVDSQVTMMFWYRQQPGQSLTLIATANQGSEATYESGFVIDKFPISRPNLTFSTLTVSNMSPEDSSIYLCSVEESPGREAFFGQGTRLTVV.